This T cell receptor beta chain derives from a study of shared clonotypes between healthy human individuals. Findings and caveats of the study: Larger estimated richness was generally seen in naive subsets than in memory subsets.

This table comes from immunoSEQ multiplex PCR, and its TCRdb copy is limited to in-frame clones, with some not included. The data show around 1.9 million clones, with just under 95% seen just once and over 1.5% held by the top ten. Germline loops: CDR1 GTSNPN, CDR2 SVGIG (reference sequence). With V trimmed by 4 bases and J by 6 bases, 2 bases remained unmatched. The CDR3 is made up of 12 amino acids. Note on this clone: What it binds is unknown. Other DNA sequences in this sample translate to the same CDR3.

Naive CD8 cells comprised CD45RO-negative, CCR7-positively selected cells, excluding terminally differentiated effector memory CD45RA+ cells. The sequencing sample was made of naive CD8+ T cells from PBMCs. This clonotype was sampled from a man aged 18 to 29 in good health. Some clones in this sample may be carry-over from other donors' samples. The chain has TRBV30 and TRBJ2-2, with 7 bases matching TRBD1. CDR3 nucleotides: TGTGCCTGGAACAGGGGTCCCGGGGAGCTGTTTTTT. It translates to CAWNRGPGELFF. The full variable domain, with the rest looked up from reference TRBV30 and TRBJ2-2, is SQTIHQWPATLVQPVGSPLSLECTVEGTSNPNLYWYRQAAGRGLQLLFYSVGIGQISSEVPQNLSASRPQDRQFILSSKKLLLSDSGFYLCAWNRGPGELFFGEGSRLTVL.